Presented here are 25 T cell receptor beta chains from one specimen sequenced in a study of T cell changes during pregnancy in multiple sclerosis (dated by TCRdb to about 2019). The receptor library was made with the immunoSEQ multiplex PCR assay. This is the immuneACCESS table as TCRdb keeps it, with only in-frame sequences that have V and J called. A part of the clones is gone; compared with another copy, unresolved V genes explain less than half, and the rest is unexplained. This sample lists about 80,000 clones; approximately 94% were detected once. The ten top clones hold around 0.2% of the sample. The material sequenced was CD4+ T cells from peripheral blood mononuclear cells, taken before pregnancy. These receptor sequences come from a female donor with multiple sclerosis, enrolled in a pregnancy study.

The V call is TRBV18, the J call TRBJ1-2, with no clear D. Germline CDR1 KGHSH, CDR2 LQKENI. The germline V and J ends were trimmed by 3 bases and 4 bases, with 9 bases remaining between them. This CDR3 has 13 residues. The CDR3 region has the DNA TGTGCCAGCTCACCTTCGAGCCCCTATGGCTACACCTTC. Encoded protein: CASSPSSPYGYTF.

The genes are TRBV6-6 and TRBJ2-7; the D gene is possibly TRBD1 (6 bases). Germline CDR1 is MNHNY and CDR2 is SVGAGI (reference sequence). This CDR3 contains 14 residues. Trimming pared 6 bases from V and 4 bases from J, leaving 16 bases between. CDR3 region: CASSPWTATYEQYF. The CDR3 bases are TGTGCCAGCAGCCCTTGGACAGCTACATACGAGCAGTACTTC.

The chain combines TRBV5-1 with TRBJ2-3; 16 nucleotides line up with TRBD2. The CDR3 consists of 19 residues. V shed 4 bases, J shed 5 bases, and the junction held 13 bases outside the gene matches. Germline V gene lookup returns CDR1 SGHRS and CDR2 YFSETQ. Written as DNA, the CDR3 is TGCGCCAGCAGCGCACCCGGGACTAGCGGGAGGGGGACAAGAGATACGCAGTATTTT. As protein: CASSAPGTSGRGTRDTQYF.

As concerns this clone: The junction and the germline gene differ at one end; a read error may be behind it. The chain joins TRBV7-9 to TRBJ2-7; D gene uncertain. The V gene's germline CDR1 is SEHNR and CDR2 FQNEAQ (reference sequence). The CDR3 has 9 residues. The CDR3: CASRPGGHF. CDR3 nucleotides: TGTGCCAGCAGGCCTGGTGGGCACTTC.

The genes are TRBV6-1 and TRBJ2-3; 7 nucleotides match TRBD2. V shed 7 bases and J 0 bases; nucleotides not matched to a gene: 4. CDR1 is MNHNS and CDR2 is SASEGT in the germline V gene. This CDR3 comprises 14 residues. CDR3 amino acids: CASKVGGSTDTQYF. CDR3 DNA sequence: TGTGCCAGCAAGGTGGGGGGGAGCACAGATACGCAGTATTTT.

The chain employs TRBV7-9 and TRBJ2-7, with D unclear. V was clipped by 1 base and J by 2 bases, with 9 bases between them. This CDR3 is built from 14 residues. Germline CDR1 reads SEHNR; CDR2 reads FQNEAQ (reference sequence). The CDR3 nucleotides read TGTGCCAGCAGCTTAGGCGCGGTACCCTACGAGCAGTACTTC. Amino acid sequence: CASSLGAVPYEQYF. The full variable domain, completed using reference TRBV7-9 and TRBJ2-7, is DTGVSQNPRHKITKRGQNVTFRCDPISEHNRLYWYRQTLGQGPEFLTYFQNEAQLEKSRLLSDRFSAERPKGSFSTLEIQRTEQGDSAMYLCASSLGAVPYEQYFGPGTRLTVT.

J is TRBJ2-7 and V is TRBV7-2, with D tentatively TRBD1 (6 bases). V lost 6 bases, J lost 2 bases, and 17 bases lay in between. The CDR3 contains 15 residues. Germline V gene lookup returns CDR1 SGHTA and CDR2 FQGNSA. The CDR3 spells CASRKIWDTTYEQYF. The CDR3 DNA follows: TGTGCCAGCAGAAAAATCTGGGACACAACCTACGAGCAGTACTTC. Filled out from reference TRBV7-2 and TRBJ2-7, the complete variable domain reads GAGVSQSPSNKVTEKGKDVELRCDPISGHTALYWYRQSLGQGLEFLIYFQGNSAPDKSGLPSDRFSAERTGGSVSTLTIQRTQQEDSAVYLCASRKIWDTTYEQYFGPGTRLTVT.

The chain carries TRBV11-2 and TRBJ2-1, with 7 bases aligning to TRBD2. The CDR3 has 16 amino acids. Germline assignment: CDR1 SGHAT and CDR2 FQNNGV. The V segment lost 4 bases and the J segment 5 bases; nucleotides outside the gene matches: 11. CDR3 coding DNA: TGTGCCAGCAGCTCCCCCCGGGGGGACGGCGACAATGAGCAGTTCTTC. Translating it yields CASSSPRGDGDNEQFF. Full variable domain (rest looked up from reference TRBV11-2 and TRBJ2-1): EAGVAQSPRYKIIEKRQSVAFWCNPISGHATLYWYQQILGQGPKLLIQFQNNGVVDDSQLPKDRFSAERLKGVDSTLKIQPAKLEDSAVYLCASSSPRGDGDNEQFFGPGTRLTVL.

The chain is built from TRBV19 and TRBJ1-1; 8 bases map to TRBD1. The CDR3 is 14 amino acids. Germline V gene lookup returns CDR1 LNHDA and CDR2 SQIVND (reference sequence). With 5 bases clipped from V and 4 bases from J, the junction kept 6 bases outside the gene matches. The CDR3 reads CASSFGQGPTEAFF. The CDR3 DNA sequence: TGTGCCAGTAGTTTCGGACAGGGTCCCACTGAAGCTTTCTTT.

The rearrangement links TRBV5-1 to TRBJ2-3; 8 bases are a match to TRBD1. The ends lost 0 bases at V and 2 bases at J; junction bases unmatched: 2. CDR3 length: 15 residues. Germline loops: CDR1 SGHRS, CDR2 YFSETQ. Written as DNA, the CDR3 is TGCGCCAGCAGCTTGGAACAGGGGGACACAGATACGCAGTATTTT. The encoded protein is CASSLEQGDTDTQYF.

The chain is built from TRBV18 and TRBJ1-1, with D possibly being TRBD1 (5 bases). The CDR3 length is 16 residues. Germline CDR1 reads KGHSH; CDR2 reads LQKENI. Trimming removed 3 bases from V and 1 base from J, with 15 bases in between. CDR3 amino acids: CASSPGKRGGNTEAFF. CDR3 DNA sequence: TGTGCCAGCTCACCTGGAAAGAGGGGAGGGAACACTGAAGCTTTCTTT.

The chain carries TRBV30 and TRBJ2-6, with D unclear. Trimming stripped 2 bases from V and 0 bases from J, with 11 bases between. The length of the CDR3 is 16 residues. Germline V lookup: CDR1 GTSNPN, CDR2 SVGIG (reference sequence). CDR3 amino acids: CAWSTGSSSGANVLTF. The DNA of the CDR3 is TGTGCCTGGAGTACCGGGTCCTCCTCTGGGGCCAACGTCCTGACTTTC.

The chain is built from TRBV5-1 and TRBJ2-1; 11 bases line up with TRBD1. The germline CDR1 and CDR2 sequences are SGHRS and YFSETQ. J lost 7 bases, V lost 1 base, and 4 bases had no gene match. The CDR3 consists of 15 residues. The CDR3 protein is CASSLMGTGGNEQFF. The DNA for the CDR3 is TGCGCCAGCAGCTTGATGGGGACAGGGGGAAATGAGCAGTTCTTC.

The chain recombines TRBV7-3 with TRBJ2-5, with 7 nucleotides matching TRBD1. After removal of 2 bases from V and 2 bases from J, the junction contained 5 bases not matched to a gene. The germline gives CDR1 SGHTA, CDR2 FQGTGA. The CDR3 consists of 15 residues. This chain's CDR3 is CASSLRQGVQETQYF. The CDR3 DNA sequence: TGTGCCAGCAGCTTACGACAGGGTGTGCAAGAGACCCAGTACTTC.

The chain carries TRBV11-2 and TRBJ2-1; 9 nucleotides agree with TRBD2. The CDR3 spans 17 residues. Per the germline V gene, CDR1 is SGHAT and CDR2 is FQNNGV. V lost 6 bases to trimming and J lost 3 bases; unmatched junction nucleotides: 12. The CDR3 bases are TGTGCCAGCAGAAGAGATCCGGGACTAGCTATCTACAATGAGCAGTTCTTC. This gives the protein CASRRDPGLAIYNEQFF.

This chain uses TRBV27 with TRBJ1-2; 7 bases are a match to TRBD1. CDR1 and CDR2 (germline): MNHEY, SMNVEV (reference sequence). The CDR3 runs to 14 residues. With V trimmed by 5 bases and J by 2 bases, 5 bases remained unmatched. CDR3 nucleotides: TGTGCCAGCAGTCCTCAGGGGGTAAACTATGGCTACACCTTC. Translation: CASSPQGVNYGYTF.

CDR3 nucleotides: TGTGCCAGCAGCTTATTTACCGGACAGCGCCTAGGGAGTGAAAAACTGTTTTTT. Translating it yields CASSLFTGQRLGSEKLFF. The V gene is TRBV5-4, the J gene TRBJ1-4; a weak D match, TRBD1 (6 bases). The CDR3 length is 18 residues. Trimming removed 2 bases at V and 7 bases at J, with 24 bases between. The germline gives CDR1 SGHNT, CDR2 YYREEE (reference sequence).

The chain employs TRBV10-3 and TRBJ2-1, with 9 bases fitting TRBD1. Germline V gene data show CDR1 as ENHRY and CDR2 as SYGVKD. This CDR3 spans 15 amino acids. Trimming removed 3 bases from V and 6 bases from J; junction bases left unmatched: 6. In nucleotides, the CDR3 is TGTGCCATCAGTGACCGGGACAGGGTTGGCAATGAGCAGTTCTTC. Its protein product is CAISDRDRVGNEQFF.

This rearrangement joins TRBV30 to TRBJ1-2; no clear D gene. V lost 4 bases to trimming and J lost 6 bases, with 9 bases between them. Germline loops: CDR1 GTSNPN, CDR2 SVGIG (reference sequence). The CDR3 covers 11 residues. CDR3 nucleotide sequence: TGTGCCTGGATTTGGGCAGATGGCTACACCTTC. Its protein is CAWIWADGYTF.

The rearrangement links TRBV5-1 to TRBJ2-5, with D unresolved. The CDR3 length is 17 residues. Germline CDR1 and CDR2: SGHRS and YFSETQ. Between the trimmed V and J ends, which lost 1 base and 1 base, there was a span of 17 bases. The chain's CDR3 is CASSLSMSVSAQETQYF. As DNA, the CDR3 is TGCGCCAGCAGCTTGAGTATGAGCGTTTCGGCCCAAGAGACCCAGTACTTC.

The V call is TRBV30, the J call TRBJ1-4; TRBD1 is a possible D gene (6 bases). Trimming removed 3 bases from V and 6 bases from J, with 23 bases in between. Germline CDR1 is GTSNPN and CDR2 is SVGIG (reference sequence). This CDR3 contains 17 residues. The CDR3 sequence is CAWSPLRGGGVDEKLFF. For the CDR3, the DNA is TGTGCCTGGAGCCCCTTACGGGGAGGGGGGGTGGATGAAAAACTGTTTTTT.

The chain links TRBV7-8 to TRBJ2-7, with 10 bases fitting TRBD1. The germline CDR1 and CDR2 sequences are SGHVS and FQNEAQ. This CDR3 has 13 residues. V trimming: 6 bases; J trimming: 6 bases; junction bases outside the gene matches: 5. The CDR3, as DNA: TGTGCCAGCAGACGACAGGGGGCGGGCGAGCAGTACTTC. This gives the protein CASRRQGAGEQYF.

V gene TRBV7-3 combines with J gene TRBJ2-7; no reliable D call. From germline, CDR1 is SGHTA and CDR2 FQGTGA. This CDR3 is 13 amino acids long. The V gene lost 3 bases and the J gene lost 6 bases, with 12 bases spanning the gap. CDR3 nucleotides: TGTGCCAGCAGCTTGGGTGGCGGAAGCGAGCAGTACTTC. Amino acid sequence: CASSLGGGSEQYF.

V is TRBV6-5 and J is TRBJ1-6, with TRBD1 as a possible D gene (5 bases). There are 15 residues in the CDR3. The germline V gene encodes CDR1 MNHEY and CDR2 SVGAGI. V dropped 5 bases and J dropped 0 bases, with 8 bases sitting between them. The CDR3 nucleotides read TGTGCCAGCAGTCCCGGGGGCTCCTATAATTCACCCCTCCACTTT. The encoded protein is CASSPGGSYNSPLHF.

For the CDR3, the DNA is TGTGCCAGTAGTATAAGGCAGGCGATCCAGTTCGAGCAGTACTTC. It yields the protein CASSIRQAIQFEQYF. J is TRBJ2-7 and V is TRBV19; D call uncertain. The CDR3 covers 15 residues. Trimming took 2 bases from V and 6 from J, leaving 17 bases between them. The V gene's germline CDR1 is LNHDA and CDR2 SQIVND (reference sequence).